The rows below give T cell receptor beta chains drawn from one sample of a study of blood T cell repertoires in COVID-19. The protocol was immunoSEQ multiplex PCR, while the TCRdb copy is restricted to in-frame clones and leaves out a portion. The sample has 180,000 or so clones, approximately 88% seen once; the top ten hold around 13%. The sequenced sample consisted of PBMCs or T cells enriched from blood (not recorded which). These TCRs come from an older woman who had recovered from COVID-19. The CDR3 runs from the conserved cysteine through the conserved F or W. The D gene is left open where the match is weak. Part of the rows lack a size; the others show once, few, many or a class for expanded clones.

j_call,d_call,clone_size,v_call,cdr3_nt,cdr3_aa
TRBJ1-4,.,.,TRBV18,TGTGCCAGCTCTGAGGGAACAACTAATGAAAAACTGTTTTTT,CASSEGTTNEKLFF
TRBJ2-2,TRBD2,once,TRBV19,TGTGCCAGTAGTACATATAGGACTAGCGGGAGGGCAACCGGGGAGCTGTTTTTT,CASSTYRTSGRATGELFF
TRBJ2-3,.,.,TRBV6-6,TGTGCCAGCAGTTACTCAGGACTCACAGATACGCAGTATTTT,CASSYSGLTDTQYF
TRBJ2-1,TRBD2,.,TRBV30,TGTGCCTGGAGTCCCGCCGGACAGGGGGCGAAAGGACTAGCGGGAGGGTCGAATGAGCAGTTCTTC,CAWSPAGQGAKGLAGGSNEQFF
TRBJ1-6,.,.,TRBV27,TGTGCCAGCAGTTTTCTCGGGTTAGGGAGTTATAATTCACCCCTCCACTTT,CASSFLGLGSYNSPLHF
TRBJ1-5,.,.,TRBV28,TGTGCCAGCAGTTCTTGGGGAGGGAAGTTGACGAATCAGCCCCAGCATTTT,CASSSWGGKLTNQPQHF
TRBJ2-5,TRBD2,.,TRBV11-2,TGTGCCAGCAGCTTAAGGGCTAGCGGGCTAAAAGAGACCCAGTACTTC,CASSLRASGLKETQYF
TRBJ2-3,.,.,TRBV11-2,TGTGCCAGTGTATCGACAGCTAGCACAGATACGCAGTATTTT,CASVSTASTDTQYF
TRBJ2-7,TRBD2,.,TRBV2,TGTGCCAGCAGTGAAGCCCGGACTAGCGGGAGGAGTGAGCAGTACTTC,CASSEARTSGRSEQYF
TRBJ2-1,TRBD2,.,TRBV19,TGTGCCAGTAGTACCGGACTAGCCACCTACAATGAGCAGTTCTTC,CASSTGLATYNEQFF
TRBJ1-1,TRBD1,.,TRBV20-1,TGCAGTGCTAGTCCCGGGACAGGGATTACTGAAGCTTTCTTT,CSASPGTGITEAFF
TRBJ2-3,.,few,TRBV7-2,TGTGCCAGCAGCTTTTATAGCGGAAGCACAGATACGCAGTATTTT,CASSFYSGSTDTQYF
TRBJ2-2,.,.,TRBV27,TGTGCCAGCAGTTTCCAATTTACAGGGAGTACCGGGGAGCTGTTTTTT,CASSFQFTGSTGELFF
TRBJ1-2,TRBD1,.,TRBV3-1/TRBV3-2,TGTGCCAGCAGCCAAGTTTTTCGGGGACAGCGAAACTATGGCTACACCTTC,CASSQVFRGQRNYGYTF
TRBJ2-7,TRBD1,.,TRBV2,TGTGCCAACTCTAGGGGGCGTCTCTACGAGCAGTACTTC,CANSRGRLYEQYF
TRBJ1-1,.,.,TRBV19,TGTGCCAGTACCGACACCGGGAACACTGAAGCTTTCTTT,CASTDTGNTEAFF
TRBJ2-5,.,.,TRBV24-1,TGTGCCACCAGTGCAGCCGGGGGGCGTTACCAAGAGACCCAGTACTTC,CATSAAGGRYQETQYF
TRBJ1-2,.,.,TRBV6-6,TGTGCCAGCAGTCGAGTATCGAGTACCCATTTCTACACCTTC,CASSRVSSTHFYTF
TRBJ1-1,.,.,TRBV5-1,TGCGCCAGCAGCTCGACAGTTTTGAACACTGAAGCTTTCTTT,CASSSTVLNTEAFF
TRBJ1-2,.,few,TRBV30,TGTGCCTGGAGTGGTGTAAACTATGGCTACACCTTC,CAWSGVNYGYTF
TRBJ2-3,.,.,TRBV30,TGTGCCTGGACCCGACAGAGAATACTCTTTCCAGATACGCAGTATTTT,CAWTRQRILFPDTQYF
TRBJ1-6,TRBD1,.,TRBV5-1,TGCGCCAGCAGCCTATATCAGGGGGCCGCTAATTCACCCCTCCACTTT,CASSLYQGAANSPLHF
TRBJ2-1,.,.,TRBV11-2,TGTGCCAGCAGCCCCTCCCACAATGAGCAGTTCTTC,CASSPSHNEQFF
TRBJ1-1,.,once,TRBV5-4,TGTGCCAGCAGCTACGTCGGGGGGAGCACTGAAGCTTTCTTT,CASSYVGGSTEAFF
TRBJ2-3,TRBD2,.,TRBV5-1,TGCGCCAGCAGCTTAAAGACTAGCTTCACAGATACGCAGTATTTT,CASSLKTSFTDTQYF
TRBJ1-3,.,.,TRBV2,TGTGCCAGCAGTGAAGTCAGTTTATTACGAAACACCATATATTTT,CASSEVSLLRNTIYF
TRBJ1-1,TRBD1,.,TRBV10-3,TGTGCCATCAGGAGGGACAGGGAGGGTAGCACTGAAGCTTTCTTT,CAIRRDREGSTEAFF
TRBJ1-1,.,.,TRBV6-5,TGTGCCAGCAGAATTTGGTGGGGGGGTGAAGCTGAAGCTTTCTTT,CASRIWWGGEAEAFF
TRBJ1-6,TRBD1,.,TRBV3-1/TRBV3-2,TGTGCCAGCAGCCGGGGGACAGATTCACCCCTCCACTTT,CASSRGTDSPLHF
TRBJ1-1,.,.,TRBV3-1/TRBV3-2,TGTGCCAGCAGCCCAACAGGGAGAGGGACTGAAGCTTTCTTT,CASSPTGRGTEAFF
TRBJ2-2,.,.,TRBV15,TGTGCCACCAGCGCCGACATAAACACCGGGGAGCTGTTTTTT,CATSADINTGELFF